This T cell receptor (beta chain) came from a study of cytomegalovirus exposure and HLA in healthy donors. Study-wide results and caveats: The study recorded around 160 TCR beta chains that were cytomegalovirus-associated.

Looked up from germline, CDR1 is MGHRA and CDR2 is YSYEKL. V shed 3 bases, J shed 1 base, and the junction held 9 bases outside the gene matches. The CDR3 loop spans 17 amino acids. Only one count was recorded for this clone. Its cognate antigen is unknown. Generated by immunoSEQ multiplex PCR, the TCRdb table keeps only in-frame clones and is missing some. Of over 90,000 clones listed, about 95% are singletons. The rearrangement links TRBV4-1 to TRBJ1-5; 7 bases match TRBD1. The sequenced sample was PBMCs. The TCR comes from a young woman in good health and CMV-seronegative. The CDR3 loop is CASSHEKPGGSNQPQHF. DNA for the CDR3: TGCGCCAGCAGCCACGAAAAACCAGGGGGAAGCAATCAGCCCCAGCATTTT.